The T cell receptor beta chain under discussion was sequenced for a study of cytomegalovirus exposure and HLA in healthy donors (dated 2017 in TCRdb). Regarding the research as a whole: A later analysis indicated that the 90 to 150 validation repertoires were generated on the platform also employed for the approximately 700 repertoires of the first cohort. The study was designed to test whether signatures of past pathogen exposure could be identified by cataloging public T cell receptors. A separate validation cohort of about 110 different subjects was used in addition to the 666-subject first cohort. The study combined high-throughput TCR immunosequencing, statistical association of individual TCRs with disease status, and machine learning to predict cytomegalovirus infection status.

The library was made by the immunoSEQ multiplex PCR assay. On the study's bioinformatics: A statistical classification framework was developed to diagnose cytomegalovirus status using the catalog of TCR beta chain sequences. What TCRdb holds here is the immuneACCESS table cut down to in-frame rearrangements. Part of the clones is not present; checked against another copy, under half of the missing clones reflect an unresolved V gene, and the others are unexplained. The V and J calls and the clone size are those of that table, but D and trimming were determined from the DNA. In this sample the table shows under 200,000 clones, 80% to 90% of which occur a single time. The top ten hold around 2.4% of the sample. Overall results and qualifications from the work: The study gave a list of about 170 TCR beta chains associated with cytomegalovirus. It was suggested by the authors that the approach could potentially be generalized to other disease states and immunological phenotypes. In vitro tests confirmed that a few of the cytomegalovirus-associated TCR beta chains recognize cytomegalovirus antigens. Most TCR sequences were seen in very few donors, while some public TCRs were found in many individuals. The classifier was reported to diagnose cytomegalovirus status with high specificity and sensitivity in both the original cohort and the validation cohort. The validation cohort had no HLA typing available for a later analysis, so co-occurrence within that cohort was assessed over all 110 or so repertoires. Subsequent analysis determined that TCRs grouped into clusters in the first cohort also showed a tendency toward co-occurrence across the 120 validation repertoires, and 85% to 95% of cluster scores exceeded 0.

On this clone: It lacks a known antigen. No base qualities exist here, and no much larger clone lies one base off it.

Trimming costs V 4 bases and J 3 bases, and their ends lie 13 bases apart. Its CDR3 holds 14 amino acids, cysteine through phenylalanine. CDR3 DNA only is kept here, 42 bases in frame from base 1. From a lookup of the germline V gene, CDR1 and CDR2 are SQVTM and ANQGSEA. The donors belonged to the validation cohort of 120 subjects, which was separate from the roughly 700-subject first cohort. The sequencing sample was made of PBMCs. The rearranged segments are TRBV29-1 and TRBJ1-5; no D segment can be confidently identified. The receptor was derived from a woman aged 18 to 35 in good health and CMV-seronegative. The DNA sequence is TGCAGCGTTGCCGTCGGGGAGAACAATCAGCCCCAGCATTTT. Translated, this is CSVAVGENNQPQHF. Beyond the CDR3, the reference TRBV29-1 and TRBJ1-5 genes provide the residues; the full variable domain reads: SAVISQKPSRDICQRGTSLTIQCQVDSQVTMMFWYRQQPGQSLTLIATANQGSEATYESGFVIDKFPISRPNLTFSTLTVSNMSPEDSSIYLCSVAVGENNQPQHFGDGTRLSIL.